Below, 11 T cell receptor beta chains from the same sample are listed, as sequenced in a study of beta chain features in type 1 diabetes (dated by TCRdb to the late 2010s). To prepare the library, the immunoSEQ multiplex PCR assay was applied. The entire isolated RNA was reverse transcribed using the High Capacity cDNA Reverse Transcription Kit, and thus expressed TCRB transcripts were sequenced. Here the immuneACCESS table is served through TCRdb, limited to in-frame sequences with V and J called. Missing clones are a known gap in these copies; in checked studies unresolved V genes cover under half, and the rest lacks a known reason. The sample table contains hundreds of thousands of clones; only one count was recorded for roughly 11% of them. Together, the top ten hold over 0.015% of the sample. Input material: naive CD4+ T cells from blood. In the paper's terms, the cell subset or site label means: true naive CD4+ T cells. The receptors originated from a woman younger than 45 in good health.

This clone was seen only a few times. The CDR3 DNA sequence: TGTGCCAGCAGCCCGAGTAGAGAGATCACAGATACGCAGTATTTT. Protein product: CASSPSREITDTQYF. The V call is TRBV28, the J call TRBJ2-3; no reliable D call. V was clipped by 6 bases and J by 2 bases, with 15 bases between them. Germline V lookup: CDR1 MDHEN, CDR2 SYDVKM. The CDR3 spans 15 residues.

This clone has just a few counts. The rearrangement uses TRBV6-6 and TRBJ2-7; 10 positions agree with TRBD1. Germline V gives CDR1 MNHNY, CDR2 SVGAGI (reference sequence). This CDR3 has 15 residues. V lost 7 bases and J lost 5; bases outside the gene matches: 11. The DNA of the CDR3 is TGTGCCAGCAACAAGCCCGGGACAGGGGATGACGAGCAGTACTTC. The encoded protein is CASNKPGTGDDEQYF.

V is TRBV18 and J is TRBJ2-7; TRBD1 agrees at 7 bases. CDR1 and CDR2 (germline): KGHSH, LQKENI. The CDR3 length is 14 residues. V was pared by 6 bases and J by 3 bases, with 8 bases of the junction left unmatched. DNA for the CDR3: TGTGCCAGCTCCCTAGGGGGCCTCAACTACGAGCAGTACTTC. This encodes CASSLGGLNYEQYF.

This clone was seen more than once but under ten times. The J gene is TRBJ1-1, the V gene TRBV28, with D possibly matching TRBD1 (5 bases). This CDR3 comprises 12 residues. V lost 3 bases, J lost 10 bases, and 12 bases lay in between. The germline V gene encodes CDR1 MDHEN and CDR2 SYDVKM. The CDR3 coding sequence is TGTGCCAGCAGTTTGGGTCACAGGACAGCTTTCTTT. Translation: CASSLGHRTAFF.

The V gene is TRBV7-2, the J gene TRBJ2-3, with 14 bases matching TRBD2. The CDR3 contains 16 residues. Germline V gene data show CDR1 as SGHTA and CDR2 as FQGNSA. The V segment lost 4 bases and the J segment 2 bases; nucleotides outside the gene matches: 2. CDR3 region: CASSWTSGRYTDTQYF. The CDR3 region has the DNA TGTGCCAGCAGCTGGACTAGCGGGAGGTACACAGATACGCAGTATTTT. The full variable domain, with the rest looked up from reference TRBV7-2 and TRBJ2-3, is GAGVSQSPSNKVTEKGKDVELRCDPISGHTALYWYRQSLGQGLEFLIYFQGNSAPDKSGLPSDRFSAERTGGSVSTLTIQRTQQEDSAVYLCASSWTSGRYTDTQYFGPGTRLTVL.

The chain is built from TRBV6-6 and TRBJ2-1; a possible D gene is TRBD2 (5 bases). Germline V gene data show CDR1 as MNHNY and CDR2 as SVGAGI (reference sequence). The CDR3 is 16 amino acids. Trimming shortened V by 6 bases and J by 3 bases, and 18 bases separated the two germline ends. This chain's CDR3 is CASSRDLQRNYNEQFF. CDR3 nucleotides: TGTGCCAGCAGCCGCGATCTCCAGCGGAACTACAATGAGCAGTTCTTC.

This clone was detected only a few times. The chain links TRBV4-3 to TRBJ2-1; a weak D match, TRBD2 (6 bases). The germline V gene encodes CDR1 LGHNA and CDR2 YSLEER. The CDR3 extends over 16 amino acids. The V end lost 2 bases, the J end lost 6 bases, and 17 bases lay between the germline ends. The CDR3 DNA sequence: TGCGCCAGCAGCCAATCGGGGCCCCGGAGGGTCAATGAGCAGTTCTTC. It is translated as CASSQSGPRRVNEQFF.

This chain's CDR3 is CASRLAGSADTQYF. CDR3 DNA: TGTGCCAGTAGACTAGCGGGAAGCGCAGATACGCAGTATTTT. This rearrangement joins TRBV28 to TRBJ2-3; TRBD2 matches 11 bases. The germline CDR1 and CDR2 sequences are MDHEN and SYDVKM. This CDR3 has 14 residues. V lost 9 bases to trimming and J lost 4 bases; unmatched junction nucleotides: 6.

Written as DNA, the CDR3 is TGTGCCTGGAGCCAGGGGGCAACTAATGAAAAACTGTTTTTT. This translates into CAWSQGATNEKLFF. This chain connects TRBV30 to TRBJ1-4, with 7 bases lining up with TRBD1. CDR3 length: 14 amino acids. The J segment lost 0 bases and the V segment lost 3 bases, leaving 1 base of the junction unmatched. From germline, CDR1 is GTSNPN and CDR2 SVGIG (reference sequence). The full variable domain, completed using reference TRBV30 and TRBJ1-4, is SQTIHQWPATLVQPVGSPLSLECTVEGTSNPNLYWYRQAAGRGLQLLFYSVGIGQISSEVPQNLSASRPQDRQFILSSKKLLLSDSGFYLCAWSQGATNEKLFFGSGTQLSVL.

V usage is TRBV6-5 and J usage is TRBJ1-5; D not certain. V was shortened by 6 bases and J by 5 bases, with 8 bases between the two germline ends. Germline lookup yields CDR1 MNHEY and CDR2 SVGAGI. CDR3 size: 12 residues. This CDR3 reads CASSPGDQPQHF. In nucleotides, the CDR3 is TGTGCCAGCAGCCCCGGTGATCAGCCCCAGCATTTT.

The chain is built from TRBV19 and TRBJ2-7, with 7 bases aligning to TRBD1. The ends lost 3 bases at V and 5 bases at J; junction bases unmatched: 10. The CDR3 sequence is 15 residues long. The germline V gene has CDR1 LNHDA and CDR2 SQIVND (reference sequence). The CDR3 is CASSMKGARAHEQYF. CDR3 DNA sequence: TGTGCCAGTAGTATGAAGGGGGCGCGCGCCCACGAGCAGTACTTC.